The clone carrying this T cell receptor (beta chain) was detected ten times or more. Its antigen is currently unknown. This entry is derived from a study of regulatory T cells in long-lasting Graves disease. Points from the study as a whole: Few sampled subjects may have lowered accuracy. Persistent patients shared more public clonotypes (under 3,000) than newly diagnosed patients (966).

Noted time point: persistent/refractory GD, antithyroid drugs over 5 years with positive TRAb. TCR sequences were obtained from RNA taken from PBMCs. To make TCR beta libraries, researchers used iRepertoire HTBI primers and Arm-PCR of CDR3 regions. In TCRdb, the multiplex PCR reads were re-called with MiXCR into one record per CDR3 protein. The sample includes a few hundred thousand distinct CDR3 sequences, roughly 21% of them seen just once. This CDR3 is 16 amino acids long. Germline loops: CDR1 MNHEY, CDR2 SMNVEV (reference sequence). V shed 5 bases and J 4 bases; nucleotides not matched to a gene: 13.

Sample: peripheral blood mononuclear cells (PBMCs), taken when the disease was refractory, from a patient treated with antithyroid drugs. V gene TRBV27 combines with J gene TRBJ1-2; 7 nucleotides match TRBD1. This TCR was recovered from a female donor with Graves disease. CDR3 nucleotide sequence: TGTGCCAGCAGTATAGCGACAGGGTTGAGCCCCTATGGCTACACCTTC. The encoded protein is CASSIATGLSPYGYTF.